This T cell receptor beta chain was identified during a study of T cell responses to AZD1222 COVID-19 vaccine (dated by TCRdb to the early 2020s). With respect to the entire study: Because spike-specific TCR depth and breadth did not differ between the two schedules, AZD1222 recipients who got a second dose at roughly 4 weeks were pooled with those who got a second dose at roughly 12 weeks. A total of 230 to 250 trial participants underwent TCR sequencing, of whom some 210 received two doses of AZD1222 and around 25 received two doses of the MenACWY control vaccine. Trial participants were enrolled by age into subgroups of 18-55, 56-69 and 70-plus years, and around 150, 28 and 57 TCR-sequenced participants, respectively, were included in these subgroups. Overall study outcomes, separate from this receptor: Participants were mostly white British, with more females than males. The authors suggested clonal diversity may have been underestimated. CD4 TCRs associated with the vaccine covered the entire spike protein, and the dominant responses were in regions 160-218 and 743-854. After two AZD1222 doses, spike-specific TCR breadth and depth were significantly higher than at day 0 and than in MenACWY recipients. No day 14 peak-response samples were available, so repertoires were characterized only after the peak T cell response. In the small 56-69-year group, the increase in depth fell short of significance, most likely because of low power. Conclusions about previously exposed vaccinees are limited because only six or seven AZD1222 recipients were SARS-CoV-2 seropositive at baseline. Nearly half of unique spike-specific TCRs reportedly recognized epitopes outside regions mutated in the B.1.351 and B.1.1.7 variants.

The germline V end is reduced by 4 bases and the J end by 7 bases; junction bases left unmatched: 7. CDR3 length: 15 amino acids, cysteine to phenylalanine. The only DNA kept is the CDR3, 45 bases in frame from the first base. From the germline V gene, CDR1 is SGHRS and CDR2 is YFSETQ. This specimen's time point label, per the study, means: baseline before first vaccination. The vaccinee samples were drawn from two UK trials, COV001 and COV002, one of which was a single-blind randomized controlled phase 2/3 trial testing AZD1222 (ChAdOx1 nCoV-19) in healthy adults. For TCRbeta chain sequencing, PBMC samples from trial participants were taken at day 0 and at day 28 after the second dose. Remarks on this clone: This clone's antigen is unknown. No base quality information exists; no much larger clone differs at one position.

The CDR3 regions of human TCRbeta chains were subjected to immunosequencing. The study's processing was this. TCRs in the repertoires were matched against a reference library of SARS-CoV-2-specific TCRs that had been generated with the MIRA antigen-specificity platform. Breadth was defined as the fraction of unique TCRs that were SARS-CoV-2-associated, and depth was defined as the fraction of total T cells that were SARS-CoV-2-associated. Using the MIRA data, each spike-specific TCR was mapped to the spike region that the TCR reacts to and placed in a CD4 or CD8 class. Log10-transformed breadth and depth values were compared by one-way ANOVA with Sidak's multiple comparisons tests. TCRdb stores this immuneACCESS table with in-frame sequences only. Part of the clones is absent; in the studies checked, under half of the shortfall reflects unresolved V genes, and no reason is known for the rest. From that table come the V and J calls and clone size; the DNA was used to work out D and trimming. Recorded for this sample are around 150,000 clones; 80% to 95% of them occurred a single time. The top ten clonotypes cover about 2.5% of the sample.

This TCR came from an adult in good health. Source: peripheral blood, taken on day 0 of AZD1222 vaccination. The chain couples TRBV5-1 to TRBJ2-1, with TRBD2 matching 11 junction bases. The CDR3 loop reads CASSLLAGGPNEQFF. The sequenced DNA is TGCGCCAGCAGCCTTCTAGCGGGAGGCCCTAATGAGCAGTTCTTC. With the portions outside the CDR3 filled from the reference TRBV5-1 and TRBJ2-1 genes, the complete variable region becomes KAGVTQTPRYLIKTRGQQVTLSCSPISGHRSVSWYQQTPGQGLQFLFEYFSETQRNKGNFPGRFSGRQFSNSRSEMNVSTLELGDSALYLCASSLLAGGPNEQFFGPGTRLTVL.